The 31 T cell receptor beta chains in this list originate from one sample, sequenced in a study of blood T cells in healthy people across ages. For the second PCR, which ran for roughly 7 to 11 cycles, a sample-barcoded 5' primer and a J-beta primer mix were used. In TCRdb, the 5' RACE reads were re-called with MiXCR into one record per CDR3 protein. The table has 760,000 or so distinct CDR3 sequences, roughly 25% seen once; the top ten hold 9.4%. The same specimen was also included in a second study, on T cells of mothers and their children.

The specimen was blood. The receptors stem from a boy aged 5 to 17 in good health.

The chain carries TRBV7-8 and TRBJ2-7; D gene uncertain. Per germline, CDR1 SGHVS and CDR2 FQNEAQ. V lost 0 bases and J 0 bases, leaving 12 bases between the germline ends. The CDR3 extends over 16 amino acids. CDR3 sequence (DNA): TGTGCCAGCAGCTTAGCCCTTGGGGTTGGCTCCTACGAGCAGTACTTC. It codes for CASSLALGVGSYEQYF.

This clonotype turned up a few times. The V gene is TRBV14, the J gene TRBJ1-4; no clear D. Trimming removed 4 bases from V and 2 bases from J, with 11 bases in between. The germline V gene has CDR1 SGHDN and CDR2 FVKESK. This CDR3 region has 15 residues. The CDR3 loop reads CASSPRRGTNEKLFF. The DNA of the CDR3 is TGTGCCAGCAGCCCCCGCCGAGGCACTAATGAAAAACTGTTTTTT.

The chain couples TRBV3-1 to TRBJ1-1; no definite D call. The V and J ends lost 6 bases and 2 bases respectively, with 13 bases between them. The germline gives CDR1 LGHDT, CDR2 YNNKEL (reference sequence). This CDR3 comprises 14 residues. CDR3 region: CASRRGTVNTEAFF. The CDR3 nucleotides are TGTGCCAGCAGACGTGGCACGGTAAACACTGAAGCTTTCTTT.

This clonotype was seen a handful of times. The genes are TRBV29-1 and TRBJ2-1; perhaps TRBD1 as D (6 bases). The V end was cut by 7 bases, the J end by 0 bases, with 31 bases between. This CDR3 has 20 residues. Germline-derived CDR1 and CDR2 are SQVTM and ANQGSEA. The CDR3 nucleotides are TGCAGCGCCCCTTTGGCTGGGGACACAAAATTCCTGAGCTCCTACAATGAGCAGTTCTTC. Amino acids: CSAPLAGDTKFLSSYNEQFF.

The chain couples TRBV20-1 to TRBJ1-2; tentative D call: TRBD1 (6 bases). CDR1 and CDR2 from the germline V gene are DFQATT and SNEGSKA (reference sequence). The CDR3 runs to 15 residues. Trimming pared 6 bases from V and 2 bases from J, leaving 19 bases between. The CDR3 coding sequence is TGCAGTGCCCCCCTATTTGGGGGGCCGAACTATGGCTACACCTTC. This translates into CSAPLFGGPNYGYTF.

The gene calls are TRBV19 and TRBJ1-1, with D perhaps matching TRBD1 (5 bases). V dropped 5 bases and J dropped 6 bases, with 13 bases sitting between them. This CDR3 has 13 amino acids. CDR1 and CDR2 (germline): LNHDA, SQIVND (reference sequence). The CDR3 nucleotides are TGTGCCAGTAGTGGAGGGGTGGGCGCTGAAGCTTTCTTT. Its protein product is CASSGGVGAEAFF. Supplemented by reference TRBV19 and TRBJ1-1, the full variable domain reads DGGITQSPKYLFRKEGQNVTLSCEQNLNHDAMYWYRQDPGQGLRLIYYSQIVNDFQKGDIAEGYSVSREKKESFPLTVTSAQKNPTAFYLCASSGGVGAEAFFGQGTRLTVV.

In this sample, this clonotype turned up a few times. CDR3 bases: TGTGCCAGTAGTATCTTCCAGGGTAGTTCCTACGAGCAGTACTTC. Translation gives CASSIFQGSSYEQYF. J is TRBJ2-7 and V is TRBV19, with D possibly being TRBD1 (5 bases). Trimming cost V 3 bases and J 1 base, with 13 bases left between them. The CDR3 is made up of 15 amino acids. Germline values: CDR1 LNHDA, CDR2 SQIVND (reference sequence).

As regards this clonotype: A junction boundary mismatches the germline segment, possibly from a read error. This chain connects TRBV6-6 to TRBJ2-5, with a tentative D call TRBD2 (6 bases). The CDR3 covers 15 residues. Germline CDR1 and CDR2: MNHNY and SVGAGI (reference sequence). CDR3 in amino acids: CASSTPQGGEETQHF. As DNA, the CDR3 is TGTGCCAGCAGTACGCCCCAGGGAGGAGAAGAGACCCAGCACTTC.

The sample holds a few counts of this clonotype. V and J are TRBV6-5 and TRBJ1-2; possibly TRBD1 for D (5 bases). V lost 3 bases, J lost 7 bases, and 15 bases lay in between. The CDR3 has 14 amino acids. CDR1 is MNHEY, CDR2 SVGAGI, per germline. CDR3 loop: CASSYGAGLRGYTF. The DNA of the CDR3 is TGTGCCAGCAGTTATGGGGCAGGTCTTCGTGGCTACACCTTC.

The V call is TRBV19, the J call TRBJ1-1; TRBD1 matches 11 bases. The CDR3 totals 17 residues. The germline V gene has CDR1 LNHDA and CDR2 SQIVND (reference sequence). V shed 5 bases and J 0 bases; nucleotides not matched to a gene: 8. In DNA, the CDR3 is TGTGCCAGTAGTTCTCGGGACAGGGGGAGGTTGAACACTGAAGCTTTCTTT. Its protein product is CASSSRDRGRLNTEAFF.

The chain has TRBV6-1 and TRBJ2-3; no firm D call. V was trimmed by 1 base and J by 3 bases, leaving 11 bases between them. Germline V lookup: CDR1 MNHNS, CDR2 SASEGT. This CDR3 region has 15 residues. The CDR3 DNA reads TGTGCCAGCAGTGAAGTGCAGGAAGGGACAGATACGCAGTATTTT. Its translation: CASSEVQEGTDTQYF.

The V call is TRBV11-3, the J call TRBJ2-5, with D possibly being TRBD2 (5 bases). The CDR3 consists of 15 residues. Trimming cost V 4 bases and J 2 bases, with 14 bases left between them. CDR1 and CDR2 (germline): SGHNT, YENEEA. The CDR3 bases are TGTGCCAGCAGCTCCAGCTGGACTCAACAAGAGACCCAGTACTTC. Translation: CASSSSWTQQETQYF.

This clonotype was counted between two and nine times. V and J are TRBV28 and TRBJ2-5, with D possibly being TRBD2 (6 bases). From germline, CDR1 is MDHEN and CDR2 SYDVKM. The germline V and J ends were trimmed by 5 bases and 1 base, with 11 bases remaining between them. The CDR3 totals 14 residues. The CDR3 loop is CASSESGVQETQYF. The CDR3 coding sequence is TGTGCCAGCAGTGAATCGGGGGTCCAAGAGACCCAGTACTTC.

V usage is TRBV29-1 and J usage is TRBJ2-5; D not resolved. Germline values: CDR1 SQVTM, CDR2 ANQGSEA. The ends were cut back, 4 bases at V and 3 bases at J, with 9 bases in the middle. The CDR3 contains 12 residues. CDR3 nucleotides: TGCAGCGTTGTCTGGTCCGAAGAGACCCAGTACTTC. Protein product: CSVVWSEETQYF.

The chain couples TRBV27 to TRBJ2-5; perhaps TRBD1 as D (6 bases). CDR1 is MNHEY and CDR2 is SMNVEV in the germline V gene (reference sequence). V was cut by 5 bases and J by 3 bases, with 13 bases left in between. This CDR3 is 14 amino acids long. In DNA form, the CDR3 reads TGTGCCAGCAGTACTACAGGGTGGGAAGAGACCCAGTACTTC. This sequence encodes CASSTTGWEETQYF.

J is TRBJ2-5 and V is TRBV20-1; the D call may be TRBD1 or TRBD2 (5 bases each). From germline, CDR1 is DFQATT and CDR2 SNEGSKA (reference sequence). Trimming pared 6 bases from V and 0 bases from J, leaving 17 bases between. CDR3 size: 15 residues. The CDR3 DNA is TGCAGTGCCCCATCCCCAGGGAGCAACCAAGAGACCCAGTACTTC. Residues: CSAPSPGSNQETQYF.

There are a few counts of this clonotype. The chain combines TRBV7-2 with TRBJ2-7; weak D call: TRBD2 (5 bases). The CDR3 loop spans 15 amino acids. In germline, CDR1 is SGHTA, CDR2 FQGNSA. The ends were cut back, 2 bases at V and 1 base at J, with 12 bases in the middle. In nucleotides, the CDR3 is TGTGCCAGCAGCTTAAGTCGAGGGCCATCCTACGAGCAGTACTTC. This translates into CASSLSRGPSYEQYF. The entire variable domain, with the rest obtained from reference TRBV7-2 and TRBJ2-7, is as follows: GAGVSQSPSNKVTEKGKDVELRCDPISGHTALYWYRQSLGQGLEFLIYFQGNSAPDKSGLPSDRFSAERTGGSVSTLTIQRTQQEDSAVYLCASSLSRGPSYEQYFGPGTRLTVT.

This clonotype was picked up a small number of times. The rearrangement joins TRBV28 to TRBJ2-7, with 7 nucleotides matching TRBD2. CDR1 MDHEN and CDR2 SYDVKM come from the germline V gene. V lost 3 bases, J lost 7 bases, and 6 bases stayed unmatched. The CDR3 length is 13 residues. The CDR3 protein is CASSFRRGGEQYF. The CDR3 DNA is TGTGCCAGCAGTTTCCGGCGGGGAGGGGAGCAGTACTTC.

This clonotype appeared a few times. The gene calls are TRBV29-1 and TRBJ2-7, with D uncertain. CDR1 and CDR2 (germline): SQVTM, ANQGSEA. Trimming removed 7 bases from V and 5 bases from J, with 15 bases in between. CDR3 length: 12 amino acids. CDR3 protein: CSAVDPAHEQYF. The DNA for the CDR3 is TGCAGCGCCGTGGACCCGGCCCACGAGCAGTACTTC.

The chain uses TRBV5-1 and TRBJ1-1; D is unresolved. There are 15 residues in the CDR3. Germline V gene data show CDR1 as SGHRS and CDR2 as YFSETQ. V was cut by 10 bases and J by 1 base, with 20 bases left in between. The CDR3 reads CAPIRTAGENTEAFF. The DNA for the CDR3 is TGCGCCCCCATTCGGACGGCCGGGGAGAACACTGAAGCTTTCTTT. The whole variable domain, remainder taken from reference TRBV5-1 and TRBJ1-1, is KAGVTQTPRYLIKTRGQQVTLSCSPISGHRSVSWYQQTPGQGLQFLFEYFSETQRNKGNFPGRFSGRQFSNSRSEMNVSTLELGDSALYLCAPIRTAGENTEAFFGQGTRLTVV.

This clonotype was counted between two and nine times. This chain connects TRBV10-3 to TRBJ2-3; a weak D match, TRBD2 (6 bases). Per the germline V gene, CDR1 is ENHRY and CDR2 is SYGVKD. This CDR3 region has 15 residues. Trimming took off 3 bases at V and 1 base at J, with 11 bases between the two ends. CDR3 in amino acids: CAISENGRGTDTQYF. CDR3 in DNA: TGTGCCATCAGTGAAAACGGGAGAGGCACAGATACGCAGTATTTT.

V and J are TRBV29-1 and TRBJ2-2; no clear D. V was cut by 3 bases and J by 2 bases, with 7 bases left in between. The CDR3 length is 13 residues. The germline gives CDR1 SQVTM, CDR2 ANQGSEA. CDR3 coding DNA: TGCAGCGTTGACATCGACAACACCGGGGAGCTGTTTTTT. Residues: CSVDIDNTGELFF.

The V call is TRBV5-6, the J call TRBJ2-7; 7 bases match TRBD1. Trimming took 0 bases from V and 3 from J; bases not matched to a gene: 6. The CDR3 consists of 15 residues. Germline V gives CDR1 SGHDT, CDR2 YYEEEE. The DNA of the CDR3 is TGTGCCAGCAGCTTGGGTACAGGGGAAGGCTACGAGCAGTACTTC. Translation: CASSLGTGEGYEQYF.

As for this clonotype: The conserved phenylalanine or tryptophan is not found at the CDR3 terminus, so this likely reflects a read error. The chain uses TRBV3-1 and TRBJ2-1, with 7 bases lining up with TRBD2. Germline-derived CDR1 and CDR2 are LGHDT and YNNKEL (reference sequence). This CDR3 has 12 residues. Trimming took 8 bases from V and 6 from J; bases not matched to a gene: 4. The CDR3 protein is CASGRAFNEQFI. CDR3 sequence (DNA): TGTGCCAGCGGGAGGGCCTTCAATGAGCAGTTCATC.

The chain has TRBV11-2 and TRBJ2-3, with 8 bases that match TRBD2. J was trimmed by 3 bases and V by 5 bases; bases with no gene match: 7. Germline CDR1 SGHAT, CDR2 FQNNGV. The CDR3 totals 15 residues. CDR3 sequence: CASSPSSGLTDTQYF. DNA of the CDR3: TGTGCCAGCAGCCCCTCTAGCGGGTTAACAGATACGCAGTATTTT.

The J gene is TRBJ2-5, the V gene TRBV4-3, with 8 bases fitting TRBD1. The CDR3 extends over 14 amino acids. Germline V lookup: CDR1 LGHNA, CDR2 YSLEER. V was clipped by 3 bases and J by 11 bases; unmatched bases: 11. CDR3 nucleotides: TGCGCCAGCAGCCAGGGACAGGTCGCTTTAGAGCAGTACTTC. Translation: CASSQGQVALEQYF.

As for this clonotype: Compared with germline, one end of the junction differs, possibly owing to a read error. The CDR3 sequence is CAGRSLAGGWNEQFF. For the CDR3, the DNA is TGTGCCGGCAGATCCCTAGCGGGAGGTTGGAATGAGCAGTTCTTC. The chain couples TRBV28 to TRBJ2-1; 11 bases are a match to TRBD2. This CDR3 comprises 15 residues. Germline CDR1 MDHEN, CDR2 SYDVKM. The complete variable domain, with remaining parts taken from reference TRBV28 and TRBJ2-1, reads DVKVTQSSRYLVKRTGEKVFLECVQDMDHENMFWYRQDPGLGLRLIYFSYDVKMKEKGDIPEGYSVSREKKERFSLILESASTNQTSMYLCAGRSLAGGWNEQFFGPGTRLTVL.

This clonotype has a handful of counts. The rearrangement joins TRBV3-1 to TRBJ2-5; TRBD1 is a possible D gene (5 bases). The V gene lost 0 bases and the J gene lost 10 bases, with 9 bases spanning the gap. The CDR3 spans 12 residues. CDR1 and CDR2 (germline): LGHDT, YNNKEL (reference sequence). CDR3 in DNA: TGTGCCAGCAGCCAAGATCGAAGGGGCCAGTACTTC. It translates to CASSQDRRGQYF.

The rearrangement links TRBV7-2 to TRBJ2-7, with D possibly matching TRBD2 (6 bases). V was trimmed by 1 base and J by 6 bases, leaving 13 bases between them. Germline CDR1 and CDR2: SGHTA and FQGNSA. CDR3 size: 14 residues. The CDR3 sequence: CASSLDRLALEQYF. For the CDR3, the DNA is TGTGCCAGCAGCTTAGATCGCCTAGCGCTCGAGCAGTACTTC. Full variable domain (rest looked up from reference TRBV7-2 and TRBJ2-7): GAGVSQSPSNKVTEKGKDVELRCDPISGHTALYWYRQSLGQGLEFLIYFQGNSAPDKSGLPSDRFSAERTGGSVSTLTIQRTQQEDSAVYLCASSLDRLALEQYFGPGTRLTVT.

On this clonotype: The junction shows a germline mismatch at one end, possibly a read error. This chain uses TRBV28 with TRBJ1-4; D ambiguous. The germline gives CDR1 MDHEN, CDR2 SYDVKM. The CDR3 has 14 residues. The CDR3 nucleotides are TGTGCCAGCAGTCAACCAGCGGACTCAGAAAAACTGCTTTTT. It translates to CASSQPADSEKLLF.

The chain combines TRBV21-1 with TRBJ1-1. TRBV21-1 is marked as a pseudogene. The CDR3 runs 16 residues. CDR3 sequence (DNA): TGTGCCAGCAGCAAAGGGGAGGCGAGGGGAGGCGCGGAAGCTTTCTTT. This encodes CASSKGEARGGAEAFF.